The 27 T cell receptor beta chains given below trace back to one sample, sequenced in a study of blood T cell repertoires in COVID-19 (dated by TCRdb to about 2020). The library was prepared using the immunoSEQ multiplex PCR assay. The clones in this table, taken by TCRdb from immuneACCESS, are in-frame only. Not every clone is retained; where verified, under half of the shortfall comes from an unresolved V gene, and the cause of the rest is unknown. The sample profile shows some 170,000 clones; roughly 85% of them were found once. The top ten clones comprise about 28% of the sample. The specimen sequenced was peripheral blood. The receptors here all came from a woman between 65 and 79 years old with acute or convalescent COVID-19.

This clone has more than one count but fewer than ten. This rearrangement joins TRBV7-8 to TRBJ1-1, with D possibly being TRBD1 (5 bases). CDR1 and CDR2 from the germline V gene are SGHVS and FQNEAQ. The CDR3 is made up of 14 amino acids. The ends were cut back, 2 bases at V and 1 base at J, with 8 bases in the middle. The CDR3 coding sequence is TGTGCCAGCAGCTTAATTCAGGGGAACACTGAAGCTTTCTTT. This encodes CASSLIQGNTEAFF.

The rearrangement uses TRBV6-5 and TRBJ2-1; the match to TRBD2 covers 7 bases. This CDR3 region has 13 residues. V shed 6 bases, J shed 7 bases, and the junction held 6 bases outside the gene matches. CDR1 is MNHEY, CDR2 SVGAGI, per germline. CDR3 amino acids: CASRRTSWNEQFF. CDR3 coding DNA: TGTGCCAGCAGACGGACTAGTTGGAATGAGCAGTTCTTC.

This chain connects TRBV18 to TRBJ2-1, with TRBD2 matching 15 bases. The ends lost 6 bases at V and 5 bases at J; junction bases unmatched: 11. CDR1 and CDR2 (germline): KGHSH, LQKENI. The CDR3 is made up of 18 amino acids. CDR3 coding DNA: TGTGCCAGCTCTAGAGGAGACGGACTAGCGGGAGGGAACAATGAGCAGTTCTTC. It yields the protein CASSRGDGLAGGNNEQFF.

The V and J genes are TRBV2 and TRBJ2-5; 12 nucleotides match TRBD1. V was pared by 6 bases and J by 2 bases, with 7 bases of the junction left unmatched. This CDR3 spans 16 amino acids. Germline V lookup: CDR1 SNHLY, CDR2 FYNNEI. In nucleotides, the CDR3 is TGTGCCAGCAGCGGTGGGACAGGGGGCTATCAAGAGACCCAGTACTTC. Translated: CASSGGTGGYQETQYF.

The chain recombines TRBV7-8 with TRBJ2-5; the D gene is possibly TRBD2 (5 bases). Germline loops: CDR1 SGHVS, CDR2 FQNEAQ. V was cut by 4 bases and J by 4 bases, with 19 bases left in between. CDR3 length equals 16 residues. CDR3 amino acids: CASSYRSGSTVETQYF. CDR3 DNA sequence: TGTGCCAGCAGCTATCGGAGTGGGAGCACGGTAGAGACCCAGTACTTC.

The chain carries TRBV19 and TRBJ2-7; 9 nucleotides agree with TRBD2. The CDR3 consists of 14 residues. The junction had 7 bases not matched to a gene; V was cut back by 5 bases and J by 5 bases. The germline V gene encodes CDR1 LNHDA and CDR2 SQIVND (reference sequence). The CDR3 is CASSFVSGRHEQYF. CDR3 nucleotide sequence: TGTGCCAGTAGTTTTGTTAGCGGGAGACACGAGCAGTACTTC. The full variable domain, in which reference TRBV19 and TRBJ2-7 provide the parts outside the CDR3, is DGGITQSPKYLFRKEGQNVTLSCEQNLNHDAMYWYRQDPGQGLRLIYYSQIVNDFQKGDIAEGYSVSREKKESFPLTVTSAQKNPTAFYLCASSFVSGRHEQYFGPGTRLTVT.

This clone was picked up a small number of times. The rearrangement links TRBV2 to TRBJ2-7; no firm D call. Trimming stripped 4 bases from V and 7 bases from J, with 8 bases between. There are 11 residues in the CDR3. Germline V gives CDR1 SNHLY, CDR2 FYNNEI. The CDR3 loop reads CASSGLREQYF. The CDR3 coding sequence is TGTGCCAGCAGTGGACTGCGAGAGCAGTACTTC.

The sample holds a few counts of this clone. V and J are TRBV7-8 and TRBJ1-2; TRBD1 matches at 7 bases. The CDR3 runs 14 residues. V gave up 3 bases and J gave up 2 bases; unmatched junction bases: 3. Germline loops: CDR1 SGHVS, CDR2 FQNEAQ. In DNA form, the CDR3 reads TGTGCCAGCAGCTTTACCAGGGGGAACTATGGCTACACCTTC. It codes for CASSFTRGNYGYTF.

The chain combines TRBV4-1 with TRBJ2-2; 11 nucleotides align to TRBD2. With V trimmed by 4 bases and J by 4 bases, 5 bases remained unmatched. CDR1 and CDR2 from the germline V gene are MGHRA and YSYEKL. The CDR3 length is 16 residues. Here the CDR3 reads CASSRGTSGFTGELFF. CDR3 nucleotide sequence: TGCGCCAGCAGCCGGGGGACTAGCGGATTCACCGGGGAGCTGTTTTTT.

The V and J genes are TRBV3-1 (or the pseudogene TRBV3-2) and TRBJ1-6; D not resolved. The CDR3 runs 12 residues. V was trimmed by 3 bases and J by 9 bases, leaving 6 bases between them. Germline V lookup: CDR1 LGHDT, CDR2 YNNKEL (reference sequence). The CDR3 sequence is CASSQNGSPLHF. The CDR3 DNA follows: TGTGCCAGCAGCCAGAACGGTTCACCCCTCCACTTT.

The chain has TRBV7-8 and TRBJ2-1; 10 nucleotides align to TRBD2. Germline trimming cut 5 bases from V and 4 bases from J; bases unmatched to any gene: 14. The CDR3 is 18 residues long. Looked up from germline, CDR1 is SGHVS and CDR2 is FQNEAQ. CDR3 in DNA: TGTGCCAGCAGCCCAAGGACTAGCGGACAGAAAAAATACAATGAGCAGTTCTTC. It codes for CASSPRTSGQKKYNEQFF.

V is TRBV2 and J is TRBJ1-4, with D tentatively TRBD1 (6 bases). The CDR3 contains 14 residues. V was cut by 6 bases and J by 3 bases, with 11 bases left in between. The V gene's germline CDR1 is SNHLY and CDR2 FYNNEI. The CDR3 nucleotides are TGTGCCAGCAGGGACAGCCGGGCTAATGAAAAACTGTTTTTT. Translated, it gives CASRDSRANEKLFF.

The V and J genes are TRBV7-2 and TRBJ2-7; the match to TRBD2 covers 12 bases. This CDR3 is built from 16 residues. The V gene's germline CDR1 is SGHTA and CDR2 FQGNSA. J gave up 5 bases and V 5 bases, and 10 bases lay outside the gene matches. The DNA of the CDR3 is TGTGCCAGCAGCACCCGACTAGCGGGAGTTGTCGACGAGCAGTACTTC. It is translated as CASSTRLAGVVDEQYF.

This clone occurred once. Written as DNA, the CDR3 is TGTGCCAGCAGTTACTCAGCGAACACTGAAGCTTTCTTT. This translates into CASSYSANTEAFF. V usage is TRBV6-5 and J usage is TRBJ1-1; D not resolved. There are 13 residues in the CDR3. CDR1 is MNHEY and CDR2 is SVGAGI in the germline V gene. Deletions cut 0 bases from V and 1 base from J, with 3 bases between.

The gene calls are TRBV20-1 and TRBJ1-1, with a weak D call TRBD1 (6 bases). Germline CDR1 DFQATT, CDR2 SNEGSKA (reference sequence). The V gene lost 6 bases and the J gene lost 7 bases, with 12 bases spanning the gap. The CDR3 runs 11 residues. CDR3 protein: CSAGGASEAFF. The CDR3 bases are TGCAGTGCCGGGGGGGCGAGTGAAGCTTTCTTT.

The chain uses TRBV27 and TRBJ2-7; possibly TRBD1 for D (6 bases). Per the germline V gene, CDR1 is MNHEY and CDR2 is SMNVEV (reference sequence). This CDR3 has 18 residues. Deletions cut 3 bases from V and 0 bases from J, with 21 bases between. The CDR3 spells CASSLGAPRGPISYEQYF. The CDR3 DNA is TGTGCCAGCAGTTTGGGGGCCCCACGTGGTCCTATCTCCTACGAGCAGTACTTC.

The rearrangement uses TRBV19 and TRBJ2-3; D perhaps matches TRBD2 (6 bases). The CDR3 covers 16 residues. Germline CDR1 is LNHDA and CDR2 is SQIVND (reference sequence). V was cut by 5 bases and J by 4 bases, with 19 bases left in between. CDR3 DNA: TGTGCCAGTAGTCGACTAGATTCAGTTGGCGCAGATACGCAGTATTTT. It yields the protein CASSRLDSVGADTQYF. Full variable domain (missing parts from reference TRBV19 and TRBJ2-3): DGGITQSPKYLFRKEGQNVTLSCEQNLNHDAMYWYRQDPGQGLRLIYYSQIVNDFQKGDIAEGYSVSREKKESFPLTVTSAQKNPTAFYLCASSRLDSVGADTQYFGPGTRLTVL.

DNA for the CDR3: TGTGCCAGCTCACCCTACTCTAGTGAAAAACTGTTTTTT. Translating it yields CASSPYSSEKLFF. The rearrangement uses TRBV18 and TRBJ1-4, with D unresolved. The ends were cut back, 3 bases at V and 7 bases at J, with 9 bases in the middle. The CDR3 contains 13 residues. Germline V gene data show CDR1 as KGHSH and CDR2 as LQKENI.

The V gene is TRBV30, the J gene TRBJ2-1; 9 bases line up with TRBD2. Losses at the gene ends were 0 bases for V and 8 bases for J; bases not matched to a gene: 11. The CDR3 sequence is 16 residues long. The germline V gene has CDR1 GTSNPN and CDR2 SVGIG (reference sequence). CDR3 sequence reads: CAWSVRGAGGADEQFF. The CDR3 DNA reads as TGTGCCTGGAGTGTACGGGGTGCGGGAGGGGCGGATGAGCAGTTCTTC.

The chain carries TRBV6-6 and TRBJ2-7, with 7 bases identical to TRBD2. The CDR3 is 15 residues long. The trim removed 4 bases at V and 3 bases at J, leaving 9 bases unmatched. Germline CDR1 MNHNY, CDR2 SVGAGI (reference sequence). The CDR3 region is CASSSGTTLSYEQYF. CDR3 sequence (DNA): TGTGCCAGCAGTTCCGGGACTACACTGAGCTACGAGCAGTACTTC.

V usage is TRBV6-4 and J usage is TRBJ2-1; the D gene is possibly TRBD1 (6 bases). This CDR3 region has 13 residues. The ends were cut back, 3 bases at V and 6 bases at J, with 9 bases in the middle. Germline-derived CDR1 and CDR2 are MRHNA and SNTAGT. The CDR3, as DNA: TGTGCCAGCAGTGAACAGGGTATCAATGAGCAGTTCTTC. Its protein product is CASSEQGINEQFF.

The J gene is TRBJ2-3, the V gene TRBV29-1; D is uncertain. The CDR3 totals 13 residues. From germline, CDR1 is SQVTM and CDR2 ANQGSEA. V lost 3 bases and J lost 5, with 12 bases in between. CDR3 protein: CSVDPGMGDTQYF. In DNA form, the CDR3 reads TGCAGCGTTGACCCAGGAATGGGAGATACGCAGTATTTT.

The chain uses TRBV5-4 and TRBJ2-1, with 7 bases fitting TRBD2. Germline assignment: CDR1 SGHNT and CDR2 YYREEE (reference sequence). Trimming at V came to 2 bases and at J to 4 bases, leaving 6 bases not matched to a gene. There are 15 residues in the CDR3. The chain's CDR3 is CASSFMASGYNEQFF. The CDR3 DNA reads TGTGCCAGCAGCTTTATGGCTAGCGGTTACAATGAGCAGTTCTTC.

The chain carries TRBV5-6 and TRBJ2-7, with D possibly being TRBD2 (5 bases). V lost 2 bases and J 2 bases, leaving 11 bases between the germline ends. Germline CDR1 SGHDT, CDR2 YYEEEE. The CDR3 is made up of 14 amino acids. DNA of the CDR3: TGTGCCAGCAGCTTTGAGGGTAGACCCTACGAGCAGTACTTC. This codes for CASSFEGRPYEQYF.

V usage is TRBV3-1 (or the pseudogene TRBV3-2) and J usage is TRBJ2-7; 7 nucleotides align to TRBD2. V gave up 6 bases and J gave up 6 bases; unmatched junction bases: 2. CDR1 LGHDT and CDR2 YNNKEL come from the germline V gene (reference sequence). The CDR3 has 11 residues. CDR3 DNA sequence: TGTGCCAGCAGATTAGCGGGCGAGCAGTACTTC. This translates into CASRLAGEQYF.

The chain uses TRBV7-2 and TRBJ1-5, with 8 bases identical to TRBD1. After removal of 5 bases from V and 7 bases from J, the junction contained 7 bases not matched to a gene. Germline CDR1 is SGHTA and CDR2 is FQGNSA. The CDR3 runs 14 residues. Written as DNA, the CDR3 is TGTGCCAGCAGCCCTACAGGGGGACGACAGCCCCAGCATTTT. This gives the protein CASSPTGGRQPQHF.

The chain couples TRBV5-4 to TRBJ2-2, with 8 bases identical to TRBD2. The CDR3 loop spans 15 amino acids. Germline CDR1 SGHNT, CDR2 YYREEE (reference sequence). Unmatched junction bases numbered 3, after V lost 1 base and J lost 4 bases. In DNA, the CDR3 is TGTGCCAGCAGCTTGTCGGGAGGGGGCACCGGGGAGCTGTTTTTT. Translated, it gives CASSLSGGGTGELFF.